The clone carrying this T cell receptor beta chain was seen just once. Its antigen is unidentified. This sample is drawn from a study of OX40 agonist ivuxolimab in advanced cancers. Overall study context: Administration of intravenous ivuxolimab to patients occurred every 2 weeks at 0.01 to 10 mg/kg. Whole-study results and caveats: CD4+ T cells averaged fewer expanded clones than CD8+ T cells.

Only in-frame clones appear in the TCRdb table, and some are missing; sequencing was by immunoSEQ multiplex PCR. The sample contains over 14,000 clones, about 84% of which appear only once. The CDR3 runs to 13 residues. V was pared by 5 bases and J by 3 bases, with 10 bases between. Germline V CDR1 and CDR2: MNHNY, SVGAGI (reference sequence). The chain joins TRBV6-6 to TRBJ2-5; D is possibly TRBD1 (5 bases). The sequence came from an adult with an advanced solid tumor such as melanoma, head and neck, liver or kidney cancer. The input for sequencing was CD4+ or CD8+ T cells sorted from blood, taken in a trial of the OX40 agonist ivuxolimab. DNA of the CDR3: TGTGCCAGCAGTCCCTTGACAGAAGAGACCCAGTACTTC. As protein: CASSPLTEETQYF.